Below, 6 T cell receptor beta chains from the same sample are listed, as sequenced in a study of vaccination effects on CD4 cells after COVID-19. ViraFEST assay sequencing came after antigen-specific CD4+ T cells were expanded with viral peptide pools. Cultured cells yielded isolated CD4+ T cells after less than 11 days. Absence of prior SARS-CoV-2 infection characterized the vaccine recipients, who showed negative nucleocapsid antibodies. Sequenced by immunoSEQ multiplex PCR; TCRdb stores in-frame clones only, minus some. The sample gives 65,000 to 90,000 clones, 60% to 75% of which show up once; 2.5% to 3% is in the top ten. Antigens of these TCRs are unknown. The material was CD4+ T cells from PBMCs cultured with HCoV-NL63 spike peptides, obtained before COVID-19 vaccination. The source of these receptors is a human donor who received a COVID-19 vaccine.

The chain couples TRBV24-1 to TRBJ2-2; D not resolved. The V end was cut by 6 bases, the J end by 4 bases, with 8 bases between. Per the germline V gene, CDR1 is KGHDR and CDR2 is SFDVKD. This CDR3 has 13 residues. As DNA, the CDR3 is TGTGCCACCAGTTCTGGTATCACCGGGGAGCTGTTTTTT. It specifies CATSSGITGELFF.

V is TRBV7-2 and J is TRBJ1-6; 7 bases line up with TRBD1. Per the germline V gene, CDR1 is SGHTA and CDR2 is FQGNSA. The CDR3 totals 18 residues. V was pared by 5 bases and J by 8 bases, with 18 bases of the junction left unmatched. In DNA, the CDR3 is TGTGCCAGCAGCCAACAACCTCACACAGGGGCAGGTGATTCACCCCTCCACTTT. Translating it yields CASSQQPHTGAGDSPLHF.

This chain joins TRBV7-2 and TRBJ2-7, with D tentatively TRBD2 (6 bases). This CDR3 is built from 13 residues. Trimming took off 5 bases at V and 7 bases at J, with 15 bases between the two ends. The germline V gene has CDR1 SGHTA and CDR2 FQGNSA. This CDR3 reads CASSRQVGGEQYV. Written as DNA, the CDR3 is TGTGCCAGCAGCCGTCAAGTTGGGGGGGAGCAGTACGTC.

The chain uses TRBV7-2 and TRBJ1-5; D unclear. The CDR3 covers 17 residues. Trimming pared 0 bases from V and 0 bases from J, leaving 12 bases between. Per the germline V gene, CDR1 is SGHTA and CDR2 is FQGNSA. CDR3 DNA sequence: TGTGCCAGCAGCTTAGCGGGTCACAGACTTAGCAATCAGCCCCAGCATTTT. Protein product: CASSLAGHRLSNQPQHF.

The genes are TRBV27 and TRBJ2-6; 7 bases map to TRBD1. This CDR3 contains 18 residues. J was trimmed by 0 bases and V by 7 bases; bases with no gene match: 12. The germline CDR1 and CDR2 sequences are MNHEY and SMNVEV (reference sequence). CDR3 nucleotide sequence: TGTGCCAGCACCTTGACAGGGCCAGTTTTCTCTGGGGCCAACGTCCTGACTTTC. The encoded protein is CASTLTGPVFSGANVLTF.

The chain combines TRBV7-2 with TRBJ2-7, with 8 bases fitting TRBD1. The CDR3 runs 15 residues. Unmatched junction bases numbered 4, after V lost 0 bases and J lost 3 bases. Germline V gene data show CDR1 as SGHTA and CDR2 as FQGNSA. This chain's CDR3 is CASSLAGQGFYEQYV. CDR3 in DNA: TGTGCCAGCAGCTTAGCCGGACAGGGTTTCTACGAGCAGTACGTC.